This T cell receptor (beta chain) was identified in a study of beta chain features in type 1 diabetes. Remarks on this clone: Its cognate antigen is unknown.

Germline V gene lookup returns CDR1 SGDLS and CDR2 YYNGEE. This CDR3 is built from 15 residues. Broader study findings: For cells with high TCR expression, cDNA sequencing could yield over-representation. In comparison with healthy donors, patients had naive, central memory and Treg TCRB repertoires that appeared more similar.

Expressed TCRB transcripts were sequenced, since all the RNA that had been isolated was reverse transcribed. Clones were read by immunoSEQ multiplex PCR, and TCRdb kept only the in-frame ones, dropping some. The sample lists almost 250,000 clones; 13% to 15% were seen once. The sequenced material came from naive CD4+ T cells from blood. The V gene is TRBV9, the J gene TRBJ2-5; TRBD1 might be the D (6 bases). The DNA matches TRBJ2-7 better at its end, which makes the J call doubtful. The sequence derives from a woman aged 40-49 years in good health. The CDR3 DNA reads as TGTGCCAGCAGCGTAGTGCCAGGGGAGCACTACGAGCAGTACTTC. Translating gives CASSVVPGEHYEQYF.